This T cell receptor beta chain comes out of a study of radiotherapy plus CTLA-4 blockade in lung cancer. Method: immunoSEQ multiplex PCR; TCRdb's copy keeps in-frame clones and lacks some. The sample holds over 100,000 clones, approximately 90% seen once. It was focal radiation plus CTLA-4 blockade with ipilimumab that patients with chemo-refractory metastatic non-small-cell lung cancer received. V lost 4 bases and J 6 bases, leaving 19 bases between the germline ends. The CDR3 runs 15 residues. Looked up from germline, CDR1 is SGHDT and CDR2 is YYEEEE. The chain uses TRBV5-6 and TRBJ1-2; tentatively, D is TRBD1 (5 bases). The source of this sequence is a human donor with non-small cell lung cancer that progressed on radiotherapy plus ipilimumab. Sequencing was performed on peripheral blood, taken from a patient treated with radiotherapy plus ipilimumab. In DNA form, the CDR3 reads TGTGCCAGCAGCCGCAGGGTGTATGTTTCCGATGGCTACACCTTC. It yields the protein CASSRRVYVSDGYTF.